The entry below describes one TCR beta chain. The CDR3 extends over 15 amino acids. V shed 8 bases, J shed 1 base, and the junction held 8 bases outside the gene matches. This entry comes from a study of response to subunit inactivated influenza vaccine. TCRdb re-called the RT-PCR reads through MiXCR, storing one row per CDR3 protein. The sample shows about 650,000 distinct CDR3 sequences, around a sixth of them seen only once. The rearrangement links TRBV12-3 or TRBV12-4 to TRBJ2-5; TRBD2 agrees at 9 bases. The sequence came from a man aged 45-65 years who received an inactivated influenza vaccine. Sample: PBMCs from blood, taken 12 days after vaccination. CDR3 region: CASGRGLASQETQYF. In nucleotides, the CDR3 is TGTGCCAGCGGCCGGGGACTAGCCTCCCAAGAGACCCAGTACTTC.